What follows are 26 T cell receptor beta chains derived from one specimen sequenced in a study of blood T cell repertoires in COVID-19. Generated by immunoSEQ multiplex PCR, the TCRdb table keeps only in-frame clones and is missing some. The repertoire holds about 100,000 clones, 80% to 95% seen once, with 0.85% to 1% in the top ten. The specimen was peripheral blood. The receptors originated from a man aged 60-69 years with acute or convalescent COVID-19.

V gene TRBV6-7 combines with J gene TRBJ1-5, with TRBD1 matching over 8 bases. TRBV6-7 is an ORF, and what it does is uncertain. The CDR3 has 18 amino acids. After removal of 0 bases from V and 2 bases from J, the junction contained 9 bases not matched to a gene. CDR3 region: CASSYSLQDRDGNQPQHF. CDR3 coding DNA: TGTGCCAGCAGTTACTCGCTACAGGACAGGGACGGCAATCAGCCCCAGCATTTT.

The genes are TRBV5-1 and TRBJ1-4, with D uncertain. CDR1 and CDR2 (germline): SGHRS, YFSETQ. The CDR3 is made up of 13 amino acids. V was pared by 0 bases and J by 11 bases, with 11 bases between. CDR3 DNA: TGCGCCAGCAGCTTGGACACGGACTGGAAACTGTTTTTT. The encoded protein is CASSLDTDWKLFF. Combining the CDR3 with reference TRBV5-1 and TRBJ1-4 gives the whole variable domain KAGVTQTPRYLIKTRGQQVTLSCSPISGHRSVSWYQQTPGQGLQFLFEYFSETQRNKGNFPGRFSGRQFSNSRSEMNVSTLELGDSALYLCASSLDTDWKLFFGSGTQLSVL.

The CDR3 DNA is TGTGCCAGCAGCTTGGAATTACCAGGGTACACTGAAGCTTTCTTT. This encodes CASSLELPGYTEAFF. This chain uses TRBV5-4 with TRBJ1-1; tentatively, D is TRBD1 (5 bases). The germline gives CDR1 SGHNT, CDR2 YYREEE (reference sequence). The CDR3 loop spans 15 amino acids. V was shortened by 0 bases and J by 3 bases, with 12 bases between the two germline ends. Combining the CDR3 with reference TRBV5-4 and TRBJ1-1 gives the whole variable domain ETGVTQSPTHLIKTRGQQVTLRCSSQSGHNTVSWYQQALGQGPQFIFQYYREEENGRGNFPPRFSGLQFPNYSSELNVNALELDDSALYLCASSLELPGYTEAFFGQGTRLTVV.

This clone was seen just once. The genes are TRBV28 and TRBJ1-4; D is perhaps TRBD1 (6 bases). V shed 6 bases and J shed 3 bases, with 11 bases lying between them. Germline CDR1 MDHEN, CDR2 SYDVKM. The CDR3 is 14 amino acids. The CDR3 nucleotides are TGTGCCAGCAGAAGACAGGTGGCTAATGAAAAACTGTTTTTT. Protein product: CASRRQVANEKLFF. Supplemented by reference TRBV28 and TRBJ1-4, the full variable domain reads DVKVTQSSRYLVKRTGEKVFLECVQDMDHENMFWYRQDPGLGLRLIYFSYDVKMKEKGDIPEGYSVSREKKERFSLILESASTNQTSMYLCASRRQVANEKLFFGSGTQLSVL.

The chain uses TRBV19 and TRBJ1-1; D call uncertain. Trimming shortened V by 3 bases and J by 1 base, and 9 bases separated the two germline ends. The length of the CDR3 is 14 residues. CDR1 LNHDA and CDR2 SQIVND come from the germline V gene (reference sequence). The CDR3 region has the DNA TGTGCCAGTAGTATTCCGGGTCGGAACACTGAAGCTTTCTTT. The encoded protein is CASSIPGRNTEAFF.

V is TRBV3-1 (or the pseudogene TRBV3-2) and J is TRBJ1-6, with 7 bases matching TRBD1. The length of the CDR3 is 16 residues. V lost 2 bases to trimming and J lost 12 bases; unmatched junction nucleotides: 13. The germline V gene has CDR1 LGHDT and CDR2 YNNKEL (reference sequence). The CDR3 loop reads CASSQKREGARRPLHF. In DNA, the CDR3 is TGTGCCAGCAGCCAAAAACGCGAGGGGGCGAGGCGACCCCTCCACTTT.

This clone was seen a single time. The chain couples TRBV28 to TRBJ1-5, with TRBD1 matching 9 bases. V gave up 2 bases and J gave up 2 bases; unmatched junction bases: 10. This CDR3 comprises 18 residues. Looked up from germline, CDR1 is MDHEN and CDR2 is SYDVKM. CDR3 in DNA: TGTGCCAGCAGTTTAGCCGGACAGGGGATGGTAGGCAATCAGCCCCAGCATTTT. Amino acid sequence: CASSLAGQGMVGNQPQHF.

The chain joins TRBV21-1 to TRBJ2-7; TRBD2, as called in the table, went unchecked against the DNA. TRBV21-1 is recorded as a pseudogene. The CDR3 spans 15 residues. The CDR3 nucleotides read TGTGCCAGCAGCAAATCAGGGCGGGAGGGCTACGAGCAGTACGTC. Amino acids: CASSKSGREGYEQYV.

The chain is built from TRBV11-2 and TRBJ2-1; 7 bases map to TRBD2. Germline assignment: CDR1 SGHAT and CDR2 FQNNGV. J was trimmed by 2 bases and V by 5 bases; bases with no gene match: 9. CDR3 length: 16 amino acids. CDR3 DNA: TGTGCCAGCAGCCCGAGAGGGAGCGGGACCTACAATGAGCAGTTCTTC. Amino acids: CASSPRGSGTYNEQFF.

The J gene is TRBJ1-5, the V gene TRBV19; no reliable D call. V was shortened by 4 bases and J by 4 bases, with 8 bases between the two germline ends. Germline values: CDR1 LNHDA, CDR2 SQIVND (reference sequence). The CDR3 contains 13 residues. The CDR3: CASSTTQNQPQHF. CDR3 coding DNA: TGTGCCAGTAGTACGACACAGAATCAGCCCCAGCATTTT.

The J gene is TRBJ1-1, the V gene TRBV9, with D perhaps TRBD1 (5 bases). This CDR3 is 15 amino acids long. Germline V gene sequence: CDR1 SGDLS, CDR2 YYNGEE. Deletions cut 4 bases from V and 0 bases from J, with 13 bases between. CDR3 coding DNA: TGTGCCAGCAGCACCCAGACAGTAATGAACACTGAAGCTTTCTTT. This sequence encodes CASSTQTVMNTEAFF.

The chain carries TRBV10-3 and TRBJ2-2; 9 bases fit TRBD1. Germline CDR1 is ENHRY and CDR2 is SYGVKD. Trimming removed 7 bases from V and 5 bases from J; junction bases left unmatched: 5. There are 14 residues in the CDR3. The CDR3 nucleotides read TGTGCCATCAAACCGGGACAGGGAACCGGGGAGCTGTTTTTT. It codes for CAIKPGQGTGELFF.

V is TRBV7-3 and J is TRBJ2-1; TRBD2 aligns across 10 bases. CDR3 length: 15 residues. Germline V gives CDR1 SGHTA, CDR2 FQGTGA. V was clipped by 5 bases and J by 8 bases; unmatched bases: 9. As DNA, the CDR3 is TGTGCCAGCAGCCTTACTAGCGGGATTGGGTATGAGCAGTTCTTC. Translated, it gives CASSLTSGIGYEQFF.

The chain recombines TRBV5-1 with TRBJ2-6; 10 bases agree with TRBD1. The CDR3 is made up of 18 amino acids. Germline V gene sequence: CDR1 SGHRS, CDR2 YFSETQ. V was pared by 1 base and J by 1 base, with 5 bases of the junction left unmatched. The CDR3 reads CASSLSRTGGSGANVLTF. The CDR3 DNA reads as TGCGCCAGCAGCTTGTCCCGGACAGGGGGGTCTGGGGCCAACGTCCTGACTTTC.

V gene TRBV29-1 combines with J gene TRBJ2-3, with 7 nucleotides matching TRBD2. From germline, CDR1 is SQVTM and CDR2 ANQGSEA. The CDR3 consists of 14 residues. V was pared by 6 bases and J by 1 base, with 7 bases of the junction left unmatched. In nucleotides, the CDR3 is TGCAGCGTCCGGGGGACTACCGGCACAGATACGCAGTATTTT. Its translation is CSVRGTTGTDTQYF.

The chain combines TRBV7-9 with TRBJ1-5; 9 bases fit TRBD1. The CDR3 contains 16 residues. The V gene end was trimmed by 5 bases and the J gene end by 6 bases; junction bases not matched to a gene: 11. Germline V gene sequence: CDR1 SEHNR, CDR2 FQNEAQ (reference sequence). CDR3 coding DNA: TGTGCCAGCAGCGGTTCGGGGACAGGGACGGTTCAGCCCCAGCATTTT. It encodes CASSGSGTGTVQPQHF.

This chain uses TRBV5-5 with TRBJ1-5; no reliable D call. The CDR3 runs to 15 residues. The V gene lost 4 bases and the J gene lost 6 bases, with 17 bases spanning the gap. Germline V gives CDR1 SGHKS, CDR2 YYEKEE (reference sequence). CDR3 loop: CASSRADIRGQPQHF. DNA of the CDR3: TGTGCCAGCAGCAGGGCTGACATACGGGGTCAGCCCCAGCATTTT.

The chain combines TRBV12-5 with TRBJ2-1; a weak D match, TRBD2 (5 bases). This CDR3 is 16 amino acids long. V lost 3 bases and J lost 3, with 15 bases in between. The germline CDR1 and CDR2 sequences are LGHNT and FRNRAP. The CDR3 DNA reads as TGTGCTAGTGGTTTTCTCTCGTGGGGAGTCTACAATGAGCAGTTCTTC. Its protein product is CASGFLSWGVYNEQFF.

V and J are TRBV19 and TRBJ2-1, with D maybe TRBD2 (6 bases). The length of the CDR3 is 15 residues. V was clipped by 3 bases and J by 6 bases, with 15 bases between them. Germline V gives CDR1 LNHDA, CDR2 SQIVND (reference sequence). The CDR3 sequence is CASSIVHSGFNEQFF. The CDR3 bases are TGTGCCAGTAGTATCGTTCACAGCGGGTTCAATGAGCAGTTCTTC.

This clone was seen a single time. The rearrangement uses TRBV6-5 and TRBJ2-7; TRBD1 aligns across 9 bases. This CDR3 is built from 14 residues. CDR1 and CDR2 (germline): MNHEY, SVGAGI. The J segment lost 7 bases and the V segment lost 6 bases, leaving 10 bases of the junction unmatched. CDR3: CASSRDRGLWEQYF. CDR3 nucleotides: TGTGCCAGCAGCCGTGACAGGGGGTTATGGGAGCAGTACTTC.

This clone was counted only a few times. The gene calls are TRBV7-9 and TRBJ2-7, with 13 bases matching TRBD2. The V gene's germline CDR1 is SEHNR and CDR2 FQNEAQ (reference sequence). Trimming cost V 3 bases and J 11 bases; bases outside gene matches: 4. CDR3 length equals 13 residues. CDR3 amino acids: CASSFGLAGEEYF. The CDR3 DNA reads as TGTGCCAGCAGCTTCGGACTAGCGGGAGAGGAGTACTTC.

This clone was observed a single time. This chain connects TRBV3-1 (or the pseudogene TRBV3-2) to TRBJ2-2, with a tentative D call TRBD2 (6 bases). Trimming took 1 base from V and 6 from J, leaving 12 bases between them. The CDR3 has 15 amino acids. The germline CDR1 and CDR2 sequences are LGHDT and YNNKEL (reference sequence). The CDR3 loop is CASSQAGTGAGELFF. The CDR3 DNA reads TGTGCCAGCAGCCAAGCGGGGACGGGGGCCGGGGAGCTGTTTTTT.

The chain couples TRBV19 to TRBJ1-6; D unresolved. The CDR3 is 13 amino acids. Trimming removed 6 bases at V and 7 bases at J, with 10 bases between. Germline V gives CDR1 LNHDA, CDR2 SQIVND (reference sequence). The CDR3 is CASRGRGNSPLHF. CDR3 in DNA: TGTGCCAGTAGAGGACGGGGAAATTCACCCCTCCACTTT.

The DNA of the CDR3 is TGCGCCAGCAGCTTAACGGGGGAGACAACCGGGGAGCTGTTTTTT. It yields the protein CASSLTGETTGELFF. The chain employs TRBV5-1 and TRBJ2-2, with D possibly being TRBD2 (6 bases). The CDR3 length is 15 residues. Germline V gene sequence: CDR1 SGHRS, CDR2 YFSETQ. Trimming took 2 bases from V and 5 from J, leaving 13 bases between them.

The chain joins TRBV13 to TRBJ2-1; D may be TRBD1 (6 bases). The V and J ends lost 4 bases and 6 bases respectively, with 16 bases between them. In germline, CDR1 is PRHDT, CDR2 FYEKMQ (reference sequence). CDR3 length: 15 amino acids. Here the CDR3 reads CASSSELGGRNEQFF. The CDR3 DNA follows: TGTGCCAGCAGCTCAGAGCTAGGGGGACGCAATGAGCAGTTCTTC.

In this sample, this clone turned up once. The chain employs TRBV6-5 and TRBJ1-5; a weak D match, TRBD1 (6 bases). This CDR3 comprises 14 residues. V shed 7 bases and J shed 6 bases, with 16 bases lying between them. CDR1 is MNHEY, CDR2 SVGAGI, per germline. DNA of the CDR3: TGTGCCAGCACTGCCGGCAGGGGCGGTCAGCCCCAGCATTTT. This gives the protein CASTAGRGGQPQHF.